These T cell receptor beta chains were read from a single sample in a study of blood T cell repertoires in COVID-19. Measured with immunoSEQ multiplex PCR; TCRdb has only the in-frame clones, and not every one. The sample holds over 120,000 clones, more than 60% seen once. Sequenced input: peripheral blood. The receptors were sampled from a woman aged 45-60 years with active or convalescent COVID-19. The CDR3 runs from the conserved cysteine through the conserved F or W. A D gene is named only where the DNA matches it firmly. The size of a clone is reported for some rows only, either as once, few or many, or as a class for expanded clones.

-,TRBJ1-2,TRBV19,-,13,TGTGCCAGCCACCCAACAGGAGTCTATGGCTACACCTTC,CASHPTGVYGYTF
-,TRBJ1-3,TRBV10-3,-,14,TGTGCCATCAGTGCGGAGACGCCGCGGAACACCATATATTTT,CAISAETPRNTIYF
-,TRBJ2-5,TRBV3-1/TRBV3-2,-,12,TGTGCCAGCAGCCATTTCAGAGGGACCCAGTACTTC,CASSHFRGTQYF
-,TRBJ1-1,TRBV12-3/TRBV12-4,TRBD1,12,TGTGCCAGCAGTTTACGACAGGGTAAAGCTTTCTTT,CASSLRQGKAFF
-,TRBJ2-1,TRBV14,TRBD2,13,TGTGCCAGCAGCCAACGGACTAGCCCTATACCGTTCTTC,CASSQRTSPIPFF
-,TRBJ1-4,TRBV30,TRBD1,13,TGTGCCTTCCGCCGGACAGGGTATGAAAAACTGTTTTTT,CAFRRTGYEKLFF
-,TRBJ1-1,TRBV9,-,14,TGTGCCAGCAGCGTGGGGACTTTGAACACTGAAGCTTTCTTT,CASSVGTLNTEAFF
-,TRBJ2-3,TRBV4-3,TRBD2,17,TGCGCCAGCAGCCAAGATAGCCAGCGGGATCTCGCAGATACGCAGTATTTT,CASSQDSQRDLADTQYF
few,TRBJ1-1,TRBV2,-,20,TGTGCCAGCAGTGAAGGATTGACGGGCGGGGGGCGGCGCATGAACACTGAAGCTTTCTTT,CASSEGLTGGGRRMNTEAFF
-,TRBJ1-2,TRBV4-3,TRBD1,13,TGCGCCAGCAGCCATACAGGGGGCAATGGCTACACCTTC,CASSHTGGNGYTF
-,TRBJ1-1,TRBV19,-,14,TGTGCCAGCTCCAGGGCGGAGGGGTTTACTGAAGCTTTCTTT,CASSRAEGFTEAFF
-,TRBJ2-1,TRBV9,TRBD2,12,TGTGCCAGCAGCGGACTAGCGGGGGGAAAGTTCTTC,CASSGLAGGKFF
-,TRBJ1-1,TRBV30,-,12,TGTGCCTGGACATCGGGGGGCACTGAAGCTTTCTTT,CAWTSGGTEAFF
once,TRBJ2-1,TRBV5-1,TRBD2,15,TGCGCCAGCAGCTTTGCGCTAGCGGGGGAGAATGAGCAGTTCTTC,CASSFALAGENEQFF
once,TRBJ1-1,TRBV28,TRBD1,15,TGTGCCAGCAGTTTACAAGGACAGGTGGGCACTGAAGCTTTCTTT,CASSLQGQVGTEAFF
few,TRBJ1-2,TRBV19,-,15,TGTGCCAGTAGTATAGTGCTAGGGGAAGGCTATGGCTACACCTTC,CASSIVLGEGYGYTF
-,TRBJ1-4,TRBV23-1,TRBD1,18,TGCGCCAGCAGTCACTCCGGGACAGGGACCAAGACTAATGAAAAACTGTTTTTT,CASSHSGTGTKTNEKLFF
once,TRBJ1-4,TRBV7-9,-,14,TGTGCCAGCAGGGCGGCGGGAACTAATGAAAAACTGTTTTTT,CASRAAGTNEKLFF
-,TRBJ2-5,TRBV7-2,TRBD1,12,TGTGCCAGCAGGGACAGGGCAGAGACCCAGTACTTC,CASRDRAETQYF
-,TRBJ1-5,TRBV30,-,18,TGTGCCTGGAGTCCCGGAAGCAGGGTCTACGGAGACAATCAGCCCCAGCATTTT,CAWSPGSRVYGDNQPQHF